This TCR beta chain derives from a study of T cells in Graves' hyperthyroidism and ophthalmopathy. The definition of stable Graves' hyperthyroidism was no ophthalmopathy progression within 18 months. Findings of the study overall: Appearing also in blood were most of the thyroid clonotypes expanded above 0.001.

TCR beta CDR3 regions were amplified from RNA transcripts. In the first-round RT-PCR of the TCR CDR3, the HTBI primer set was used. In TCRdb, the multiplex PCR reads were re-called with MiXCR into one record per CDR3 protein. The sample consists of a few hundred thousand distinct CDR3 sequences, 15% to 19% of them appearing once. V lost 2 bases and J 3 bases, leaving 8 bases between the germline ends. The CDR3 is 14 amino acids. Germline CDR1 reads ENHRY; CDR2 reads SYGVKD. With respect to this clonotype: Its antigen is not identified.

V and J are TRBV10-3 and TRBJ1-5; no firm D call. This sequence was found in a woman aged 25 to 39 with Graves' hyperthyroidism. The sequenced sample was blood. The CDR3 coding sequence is TGTGCCATCAGTGAGGGACGGCTCAATCAGCCCCAGCATTTT. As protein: CAISEGRLNQPQHF.